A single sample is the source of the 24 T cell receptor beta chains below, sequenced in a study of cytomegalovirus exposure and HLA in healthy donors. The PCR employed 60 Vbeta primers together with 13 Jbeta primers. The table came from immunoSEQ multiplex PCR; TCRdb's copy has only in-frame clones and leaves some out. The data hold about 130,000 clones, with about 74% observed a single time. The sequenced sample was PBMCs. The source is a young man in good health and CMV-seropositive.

The CDR3 bases are TGTGCCAGCATCCAGAGGCAGGGGGTCTACGAGCAGTACTTC. Its protein product is CASIQRQGVYEQYF. This chain uses TRBV6-5 with TRBJ2-7; 7 bases fit TRBD1. There are 14 residues in the CDR3. Germline V CDR1 and CDR2: MNHEY, SVGAGI. V was pared by 7 bases and J by 3 bases, with 9 bases of the junction left unmatched.

The CDR3 sequence: CASTWTSGDYNEQFF. As DNA, the CDR3 is TGTGCCAGCACCTGGACTAGCGGGGACTACAATGAGCAGTTCTTC. The chain combines TRBV7-2 with TRBJ2-1; 12 bases are a match to TRBD2. The CDR3 loop spans 15 amino acids. Trimming removed 7 bases from V and 3 bases from J; junction bases left unmatched: 4. CDR1 is SGHTA and CDR2 is FQGNSA in the germline V gene.

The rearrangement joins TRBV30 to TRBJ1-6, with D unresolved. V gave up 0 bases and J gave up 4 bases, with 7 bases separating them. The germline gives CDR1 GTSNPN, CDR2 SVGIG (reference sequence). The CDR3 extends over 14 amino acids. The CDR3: CAWSVEPYNSPLHF. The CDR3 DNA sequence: TGTGCCTGGAGTGTAGAGCCGTATAATTCACCCCTCCACTTT.

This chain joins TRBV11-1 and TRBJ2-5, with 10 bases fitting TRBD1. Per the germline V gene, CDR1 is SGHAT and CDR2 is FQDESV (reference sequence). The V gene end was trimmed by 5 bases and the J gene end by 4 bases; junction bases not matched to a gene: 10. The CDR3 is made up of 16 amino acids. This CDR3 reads CASSPQTGGGRETQYF. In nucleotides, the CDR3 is TGTGCCAGCAGCCCCCAGACAGGGGGCGGGCGAGAGACCCAGTACTTC. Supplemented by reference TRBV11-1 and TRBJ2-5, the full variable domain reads EAEVAQSPRYKITEKSQAVAFWCDPISGHATLYWYRQILGQGPELLVQFQDESVVDDSQLPKDRFSAERLKGVDSTLKIQPAELGDSAMYLCASSPQTGGGRETQYFGPGTRLLVL.

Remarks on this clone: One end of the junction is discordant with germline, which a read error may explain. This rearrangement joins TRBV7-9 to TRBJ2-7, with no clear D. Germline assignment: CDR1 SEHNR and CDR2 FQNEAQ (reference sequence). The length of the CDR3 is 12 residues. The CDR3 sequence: CSSSLRFDEQYF. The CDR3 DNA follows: TGTTCCAGCAGCTTACGGTTCGACGAGCAGTACTTC.

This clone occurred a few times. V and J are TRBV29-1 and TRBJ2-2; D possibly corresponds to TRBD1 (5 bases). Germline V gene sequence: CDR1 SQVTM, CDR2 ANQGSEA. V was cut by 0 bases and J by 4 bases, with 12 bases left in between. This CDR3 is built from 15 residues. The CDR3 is CSVEDRPGITGELFF. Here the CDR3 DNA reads TGCAGCGTTGAAGATCGCCCAGGGATCACCGGGGAGCTGTTTTTT.

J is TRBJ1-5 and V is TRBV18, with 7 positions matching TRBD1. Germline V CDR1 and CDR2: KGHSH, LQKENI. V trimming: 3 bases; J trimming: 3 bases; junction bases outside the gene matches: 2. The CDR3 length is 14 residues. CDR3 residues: CASSPTGDNQPQHF. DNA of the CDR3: TGTGCCAGCTCACCTACAGGGGACAATCAGCCCCAGCATTTT.

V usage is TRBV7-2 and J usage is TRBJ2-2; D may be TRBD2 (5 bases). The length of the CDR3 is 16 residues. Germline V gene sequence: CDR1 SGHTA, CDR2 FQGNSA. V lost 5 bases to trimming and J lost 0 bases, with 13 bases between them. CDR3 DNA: TGTGCCAGCAGCCGAGGACTTGGGTCGAACACCGGGGAGCTGTTTTTT. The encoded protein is CASSRGLGSNTGELFF.

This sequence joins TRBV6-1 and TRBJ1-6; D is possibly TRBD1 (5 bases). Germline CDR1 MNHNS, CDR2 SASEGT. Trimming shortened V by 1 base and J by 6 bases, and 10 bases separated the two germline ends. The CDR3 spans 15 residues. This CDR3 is CASSEEGVGNSPLHF. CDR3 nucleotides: TGTGCCAGCAGTGAAGAAGGGGTAGGTAATTCACCCCTCCACTTT.

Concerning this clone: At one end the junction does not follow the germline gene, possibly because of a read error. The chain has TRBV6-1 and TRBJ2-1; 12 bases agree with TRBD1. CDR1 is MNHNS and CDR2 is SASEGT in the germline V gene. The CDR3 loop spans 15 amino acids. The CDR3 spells CASSELPGQGAQGVF. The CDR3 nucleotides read TGTGCCAGCAGTGAGTTACCGGGACAGGGGGCACAAGGAGTCTTC.

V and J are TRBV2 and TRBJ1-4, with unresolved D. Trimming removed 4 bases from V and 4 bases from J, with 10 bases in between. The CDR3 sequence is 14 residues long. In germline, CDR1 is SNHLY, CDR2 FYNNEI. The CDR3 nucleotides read TGTGCCAGCAGTGTCCCCGGGGTTAATGAAAAACTGTTTTTT. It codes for CASSVPGVNEKLFF.

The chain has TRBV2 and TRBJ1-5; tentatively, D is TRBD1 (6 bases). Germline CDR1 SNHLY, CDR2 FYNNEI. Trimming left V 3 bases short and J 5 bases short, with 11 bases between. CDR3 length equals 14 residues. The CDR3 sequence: CASSEGAIDQPQHF. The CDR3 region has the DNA TGTGCCAGCAGTGAGGGGGCTATCGATCAGCCCCAGCATTTT.

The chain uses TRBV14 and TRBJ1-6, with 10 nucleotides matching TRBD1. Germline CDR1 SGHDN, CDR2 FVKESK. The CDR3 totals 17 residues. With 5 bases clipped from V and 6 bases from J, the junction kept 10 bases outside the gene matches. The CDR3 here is CASSSRQGARGNSPLHF. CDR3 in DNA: TGTGCCAGCAGCTCCCGACAGGGGGCGAGGGGTAATTCACCCCTCCACTTT.

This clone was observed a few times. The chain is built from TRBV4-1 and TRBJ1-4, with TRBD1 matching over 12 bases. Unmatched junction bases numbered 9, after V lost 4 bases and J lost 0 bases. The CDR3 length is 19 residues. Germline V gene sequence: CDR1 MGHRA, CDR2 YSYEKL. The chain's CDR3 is CASSRKGGTGGATNEKLFF. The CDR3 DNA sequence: TGCGCCAGCAGCCGGAAAGGGGGGACAGGGGGCGCAACTAATGAAAAACTGTTTTTT.

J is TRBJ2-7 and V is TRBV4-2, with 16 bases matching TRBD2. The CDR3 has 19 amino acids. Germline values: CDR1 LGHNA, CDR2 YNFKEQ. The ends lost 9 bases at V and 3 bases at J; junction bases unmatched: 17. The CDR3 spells CASTILAGTSGRGLYEQYF. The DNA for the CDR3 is TGTGCCAGTACGATTCTAGCCGGGACTAGCGGGAGGGGCCTCTACGAGCAGTACTTC.

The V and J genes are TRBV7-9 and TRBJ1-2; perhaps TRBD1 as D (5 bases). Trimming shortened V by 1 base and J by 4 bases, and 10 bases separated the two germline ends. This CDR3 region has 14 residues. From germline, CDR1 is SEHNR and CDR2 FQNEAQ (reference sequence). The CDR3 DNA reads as TGTGCCAGCAGCTTAGATGGGGGGTCCTATGGCTACACCTTC. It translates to CASSLDGGSYGYTF. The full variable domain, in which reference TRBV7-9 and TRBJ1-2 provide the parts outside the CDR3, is DTGVSQNPRHKITKRGQNVTFRCDPISEHNRLYWYRQTLGQGPEFLTYFQNEAQLEKSRLLSDRFSAERPKGSFSTLEIQRTEQGDSAMYLCASSLDGGSYGYTFGSGTRLTVV.

CDR3 in amino acids: CASSYVSSGAGELFF. The CDR3 DNA follows: TGTGCCAGCAGTTACGTTAGTAGCGGGGCCGGGGAGCTGTTTTTT. J is TRBJ2-2 and V is TRBV6-5, with 8 bases aligning to TRBD2. V gave up 2 bases and J gave up 6 bases; unmatched junction bases: 5. Germline V gene lookup returns CDR1 MNHEY and CDR2 SVGAGI. CDR3 length: 15 amino acids.

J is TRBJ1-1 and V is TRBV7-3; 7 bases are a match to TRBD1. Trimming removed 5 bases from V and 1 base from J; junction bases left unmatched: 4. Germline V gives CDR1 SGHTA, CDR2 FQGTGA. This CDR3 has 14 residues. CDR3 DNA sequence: TGTGCCAGCAGCCCGGGGACAGCGAACACTGAAGCTTTCTTT. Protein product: CASSPGTANTEAFF.

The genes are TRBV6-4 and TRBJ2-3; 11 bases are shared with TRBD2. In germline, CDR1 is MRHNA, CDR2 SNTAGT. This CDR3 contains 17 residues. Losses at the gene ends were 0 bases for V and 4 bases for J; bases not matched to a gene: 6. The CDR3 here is CASSDSSSGRNSDTQYF. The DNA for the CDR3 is TGTGCCAGCAGTGACTCATCTAGCGGGAGGAACTCAGATACGCAGTATTTT.

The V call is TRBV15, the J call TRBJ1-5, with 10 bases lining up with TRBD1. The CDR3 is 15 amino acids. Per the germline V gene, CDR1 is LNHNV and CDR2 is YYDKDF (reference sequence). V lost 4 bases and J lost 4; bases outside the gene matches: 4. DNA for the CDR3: TGTGCCACCAGCACCGACAGGGGGCAAAATCAGCCCCAGCATTTT. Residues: CATSTDRGQNQPQHF.

Here the CDR3 DNA reads TGTGCCTGGAGGACTCCCGGGGGGGGCTCCTACGAGCAGTACTTC. It specifies CAWRTPGGGSYEQYF. The chain uses TRBV30 and TRBJ2-7, with 8 bases lining up with TRBD2. Germline values: CDR1 GTSNPN, CDR2 SVGIG (reference sequence). This CDR3 spans 15 amino acids. Trimming took 3 bases from V and 0 from J; bases not matched to a gene: 7.

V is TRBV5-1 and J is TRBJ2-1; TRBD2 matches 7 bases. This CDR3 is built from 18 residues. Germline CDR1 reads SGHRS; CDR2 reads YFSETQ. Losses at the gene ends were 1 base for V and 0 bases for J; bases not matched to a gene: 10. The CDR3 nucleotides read TGCGCCAGCAGCTTGTTATTAGCGGGCCCAAGCTCCTACAATGAGCAGTTCTTC. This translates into CASSLLLAGPSSYNEQFF.

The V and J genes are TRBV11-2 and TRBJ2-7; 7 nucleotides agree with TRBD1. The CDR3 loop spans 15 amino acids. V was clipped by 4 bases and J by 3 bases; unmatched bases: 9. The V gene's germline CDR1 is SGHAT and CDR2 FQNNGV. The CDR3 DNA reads TGTGCCAGCAGCTCGCCGACAGGGCTCAGCTACGAGCAGTACTTC. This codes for CASSSPTGLSYEQYF.

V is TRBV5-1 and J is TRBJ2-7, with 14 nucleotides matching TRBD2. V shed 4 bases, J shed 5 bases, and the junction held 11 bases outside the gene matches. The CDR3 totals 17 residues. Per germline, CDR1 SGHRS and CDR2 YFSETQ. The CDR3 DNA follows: TGCGCCAGCAGCGAAGGACTAGCGGGAGGTCCGAACGACGAGCAGTACTTC. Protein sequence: CASSEGLAGGPNDEQYF.